This TCR beta chain originates from a study of blood T cell repertoires in COVID-19. The protocol was immunoSEQ multiplex PCR, while the TCRdb copy is restricted to in-frame clones and leaves out a portion. Among nearly 300,000 clones listed, roughly 80% were seen once. In germline, CDR1 is SGHRS, CDR2 YFSETQ. J lost 6 bases, V lost 8 bases, and 11 bases had no gene match. This CDR3 has 14 amino acids. The clonotype was recovered from a human donor with COVID-19, enrolled during active disease. The donor label of this sample is uncertain. Sequencing input: peripheral blood. This rearrangement joins TRBV5-1 to TRBJ2-3, with 8 bases lining up with TRBD1. The CDR3 DNA follows: TGCGCCAGTTATCCGGGACAGGTGAGCGATACGCAGTATTTT. Protein product: CASYPGQVSDTQYF.